Listed below are T cell receptor beta chains from one sample, sequenced in a study of human T cells and chemical hapten exposure. TCRdb itself ran the RACE reads through MiXCR, one entry per CDR3 protein. The sample contains tens of thousands of distinct CDR3 sequences, about 10% of which appear only once. Specimen: whole blood, collected in connection with sensitization to the hapten diphenylcyclopropenone (DPC). Every receptor here comes from a man between 35 and 55 years old with alopecia areata. Some clones in this sample may be carry-over from other donors' samples. The CDR3 runs from the conserved cysteine through the conserved F or W. A D gene is named only where the DNA matches it firmly. Size values are once, few and many counts, or a class for expanded clones, and some rows have none.

D	V	size	J	DNA	CDR3
NA	TRBV28	few	TRBJ2-7	TGTGCCACTAGTCCAGGGCTAAGGACCTACGAGCAGTACTTC	CATSPGLRTYEQYF
NA	TRBV20-1	NA	TRBJ2-1	TGCAGTGCTAGTGCCGGGGCCAGCTCCTACAATGAGCAGTTCTTC	CSASAGASSYNEQFF
NA	TRBV29-1	few	TRBJ2-2	TGCAGCGCCCCACAGGGCTCCGGGGAGCTGTTTTTT	CSAPQGSGELFF
TRBD1	TRBV10-3	NA	TRBJ2-2	TGTGCCATCTCCGGGACAGGGGGTGTCGCGAACACCGGGGAGCTGTTTTTT	CAISGTGGVANTGELFF
TRBD2	TRBV7-2	few	TRBJ2-3	TGTGCCAGCAGCTGGAATCCCGCGGGAGCAGGAGATACGCAGTATTTT	CASSWNPAGAGDTQYF
NA	TRBV7-7	few	TRBJ2-1	TGTGCCAGCAGCCTCCTACTAGGCGTTGGGCGGGTTCGGAATGAGCAGTTCTTC	CASSLLLGVGRVRNEQFF
TRBD1	TRBV7-2	NA	TRBJ1-1	TGTGCCAGCAGCTGGGACAGGGTGGAAACTGAAGCTTTCTTT	CASSWDRVETEAFF
NA	TRBV15	few	TRBJ2-3	TGTGCCACCCAGACCCCGGGGGGCACAGATACGCAGTATTTT	CATQTPGGTDTQYF
NA	TRBV6-2/TRBV6-3	NA	TRBJ2-2	TGTGTACTTGGGGCCGGCACCGGGGAGCTGTTTTTT	CVLGAGTGELFF
TRBD1	TRBV6-5	NA	TRBJ2-6	TGTGCCAGCGGATGGTCAGGACAGGCCCTTCCTGGGGCCAACGTCCTGACTTTC	CASGWSGQALPGANVLTF
NA	TRBV27	NA	TRBJ2-7	TGTGCCAGCAGTTTGGGCAGGGCTGGGGTAAGAGTCTACGAGCAGTACTTC	CASSLGRAGVRVYEQYF
NA	TRBV5-1	NA	TRBJ2-7	TGCGCCAGCAGCTTGGGACGGGACGCCCTCGAGCAGTACTTC	CASSLGRDALEQYF
NA	TRBV3-1	many	TRBJ2-3	TGTGCCAGCAGCTCAACTAATTTAGCAGATACGCAGTATTTT	CASSSTNLADTQYF
TRBD2	TRBV24-1	NA	TRBJ2-1	TGTGCCACCAGTGAGCCGGGACTAGCGGGGGATTACAATGAGCAGTTCTTC	CATSEPGLAGDYNEQFF
NA	TRBV6-5	many	TRBJ1-1	TGTGCCAGCAGTTACTCTTGGGGGAACACTGAAGCTTTCTTT	CASSYSWGNTEAFF
NA	TRBV3-1	few	TRBJ2-1	TGTGCCAGCAGCCAAGCTTTGATGGAGGATGAGCAGTTCTTC	CASSQALMEDEQFF
TRBD2	TRBV7-3	few	TRBJ2-1	TGTGCCAGCAGCACTAGCCCGGGAGGGCCGAACAATGAGCAGTTCTTC	CASSTSPGGPNNEQFF
NA	TRBV6-6	NA	TRBJ2-3	TGTGCCAGCAGCCAGCCCACAGATACGCAGTATTTT	CASSQPTDTQYF
NA	TRBV5-6	many	TRBJ1-2	TGTGCCAGCAGCTTTTTATATGGCTACACCTTC	CASSFLYGYTF
TRBD2	TRBV20-1	NA	TRBJ2-5	TGCAGTGCTAGTAAGCGGGAGGGCCCTCAACAAGAGACCCAGTACTTC	CSASKREGPQQETQYF
TRBD2	TRBV20-1	NA	TRBJ2-3	TGCAGTGGATTGGGGCCGTGGGGCAGCGGGACTAGCACAGATACGCAGTATTTT	CSGLGPWGSGTSTDTQYF
NA	TRBV12-3/TRBV12-4	many	TRBJ1-6	TGTGCCAGCACCCAGATCAGCTCGTATAATTCACCCCTCCACTTT	CASTQISSYNSPLHF
NA	TRBV5-1	NA	TRBJ1-1	TGCGCCAGCAGCTGGGGGGACGTGAACACTGAAGCTTTCTTT	CASSWGDVNTEAFF
NA	TRBV6-2/TRBV6-3	few	TRBJ2-7	TGTGCCAGCGTGAGTGAGCGGGACAGCTCCTACGAGCAGTACTTC	CASVSERDSSYEQYF
NA	TRBV4-1	few	TRBJ2-3	TGCGCCAGCAGGACGACTAGCACAGATACGCAGTATTTT	CASRTTSTDTQYF
NA	TRBV29-1	many	TRBJ2-5	TGCAGCGTTGTTCGCGGGACTTCAAAAGAGACCCAGTACTTC	CSVVRGTSKETQYF
NA	TRBV6-2/TRBV6-3	many	TRBJ1-1	TGTGCCAGCACCTCCCTTGAAGCAGGGTCGAACACTGAAGCTTTCTTT	CASTSLEAGSNTEAFF
NA	TRBV6-5	NA	TRBJ1-4	TGTGCCAGCAGGGGAAGGGCTGATGAAAAACTGTTTTTT	CASRGRADEKLFF
NA	TRBV27	few	TRBJ2-3	TGTGCCAGCAGTCGGACTTATACAGATACGCAGTATTTT	CASSRTYTDTQYF
NA	TRBV29-1	few	TRBJ2-3	TGCAGCGTTGAGTCCAGACAACTCGCCCCAGATACGCAGTATTTT	CSVESRQLAPDTQYF
TRBD2	TRBV4-2	NA	TRBJ2-1	TGTGCCAGCAGCCAAGGTTCTAGCGGGAGAAGCTCCTACAATGAGCAGTTCTTC	CASSQGSSGRSSYNEQFF